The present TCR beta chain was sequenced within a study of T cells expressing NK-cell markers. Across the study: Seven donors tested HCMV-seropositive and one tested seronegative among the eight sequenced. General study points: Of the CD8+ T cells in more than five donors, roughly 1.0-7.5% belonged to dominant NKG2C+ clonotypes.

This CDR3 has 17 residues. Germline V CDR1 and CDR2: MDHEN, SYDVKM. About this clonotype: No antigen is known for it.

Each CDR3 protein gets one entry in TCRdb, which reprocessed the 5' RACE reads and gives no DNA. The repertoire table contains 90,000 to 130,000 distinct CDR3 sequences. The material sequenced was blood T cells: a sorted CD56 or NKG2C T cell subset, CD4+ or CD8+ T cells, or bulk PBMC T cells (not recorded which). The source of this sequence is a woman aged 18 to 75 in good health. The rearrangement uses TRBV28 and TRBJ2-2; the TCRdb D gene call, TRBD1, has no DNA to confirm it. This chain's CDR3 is CASSFFLDRVKTGELFF.